The 25 T cell receptor beta chains reported below all come from one sample, sequenced in a study of blood T cell repertoires in COVID-19. The method was immunoSEQ multiplex PCR; TCRdb's version includes in-frame clones alone and lacks a portion of them. The table includes hundreds of thousands of clones, over 75% detected once. Sequencing was performed on PBMCs or T cells enriched from blood (not recorded which). The receptors come from a young man who had recovered from COVID-19.

The gene calls are TRBV28 and TRBJ2-1; 12 bases map to TRBD2. Germline CDR1 MDHEN, CDR2 SYDVKM. CDR3 length: 15 amino acids. V trimming: 5 bases; J trimming: 6 bases; junction bases outside the gene matches: 5. The CDR3 is CASSPSGRVPNEQFF. For the CDR3, the DNA is TGTGCCAGCAGTCCTAGCGGGAGGGTCCCCAATGAGCAGTTCTTC.

The chain has TRBV15 and TRBJ1-4; 7 bases line up with TRBD1. The CDR3 contains 15 residues. Trimming at V came to 2 bases and at J to 15 bases, leaving 15 bases not matched to a gene. Germline-derived CDR1 and CDR2 are LNHNV and YYDKDF (reference sequence). In DNA form, the CDR3 reads TGTGCCACCAGCAGAATGGGACTCGGGCAGGGGGATGTGTTTTTT. Protein product: CATSRMGLGQGDVFF.

This chain connects TRBV10-3 to TRBJ2-5, with TRBD1 identical over 7 bases. Germline CDR1 is ENHRY and CDR2 is SYGVKD. Germline trimming cut 10 bases from V and 2 bases from J; bases unmatched to any gene: 4. CDR3 length equals 12 residues. The CDR3 loop is CATRDRQETQYF. For the CDR3, the DNA is TGTGCCACCCGGGACAGACAAGAGACCCAGTACTTC.

The chain combines TRBV30 with TRBJ2-1; tentatively, D is TRBD2 (6 bases). The CDR3 contains 11 residues. Germline V gives CDR1 GTSNPN, CDR2 SVGIG (reference sequence). V lost 3 bases and J lost 12, with 12 bases in between. The CDR3 nucleotides read TGTGCCTGGAGGCGGGATCTAGGGCAGTTCTTC. It specifies CAWRRDLGQFF. Variable domain in full (rest from reference TRBV30 and TRBJ2-1): SQTIHQWPATLVQPVGSPLSLECTVEGTSNPNLYWYRQAAGRGLQLLFYSVGIGQISSEVPQNLSASRPQDRQFILSSKKLLLSDSGFYLCAWRRDLGQFFGPGTRLTVL.

The chain links TRBV18 to TRBJ1-2, with 8 nucleotides matching TRBD1. Per the germline V gene, CDR1 is KGHSH and CDR2 is LQKENI. The CDR3 is 15 residues long. With V trimmed by 5 bases and J by 4 bases, 9 bases remained unmatched. The CDR3 region is CASSSGQGIGYGYTF. CDR3 nucleotide sequence: TGTGCCAGCTCAAGTGGACAGGGAATCGGCTATGGCTACACCTTC.

This clone is a singleton in its sample. The chain is built from TRBV5-4 and TRBJ1-2; TRBD1 aligns across 7 bases. Germline values: CDR1 SGHNT, CDR2 YYREEE (reference sequence). The CDR3 has 15 amino acids. With 4 bases clipped from V and 6 bases from J, the junction kept 12 bases outside the gene matches. CDR3 protein: CASSLELDRTNGYTF. The CDR3 DNA is TGTGCCAGCAGCCTCGAGCTGGACAGGACTAATGGCTACACCTTC. The entire variable domain, with the rest obtained from reference TRBV5-4 and TRBJ1-2, is as follows: ETGVTQSPTHLIKTRGQQVTLRCSSQSGHNTVSWYQQALGQGPQFIFQYYREEENGRGNFPPRFSGLQFPNYSSELNVNALELDDSALYLCASSLELDRTNGYTFGSGTRLTVV.

This clone was seen only a few times. The gene calls are TRBV27 and TRBJ1-2; weak D call: TRBD1 (5 bases). Trimming left V 2 bases short and J 4 bases short, with 14 bases between. The CDR3 runs 15 residues. Germline V gene data show CDR1 as MNHEY and CDR2 as SMNVEV (reference sequence). The CDR3 DNA reads as TGTGCCAGCAGTTTAGTGGGGGAGGTAGGCTATGGCTACACCTTC. It is translated as CASSLVGEVGYGYTF.

This chain joins TRBV28 and TRBJ1-2; 7 bases align to TRBD1. Germline V gene data show CDR1 as MDHEN and CDR2 as SYDVKM. V dropped 4 bases and J dropped 2; count of bases not matched to a gene: 13. The CDR3 runs 17 residues. DNA for the CDR3: TGTGCCAGCAGTTCCGGGACAGCGGGAGGAATGAACTATGGCTACACCTTC. Translated: CASSSGTAGGMNYGYTF.

The gene calls are TRBV5-6 and TRBJ2-7; D is uncertain. CDR1 and CDR2 (germline): SGHDT, YYEEEE. V was shortened by 0 bases and J by 6 bases, with 10 bases between the two germline ends. CDR3 length: 13 residues. CDR3 loop: CASSLVSRGEQYF. CDR3 sequence (DNA): TGTGCCAGCAGCTTGGTATCAAGAGGCGAGCAGTACTTC.

The chain recombines TRBV10-1 with TRBJ2-7; the D gene is possibly TRBD1 (5 bases). The CDR3 spans 14 residues. Germline V CDR1 and CDR2: WNHNN, SYGVQD (reference sequence). V was cut by 0 bases and J by 6 bases, with 12 bases left in between. The CDR3 sequence: CASSESQGFGEQYF. CDR3 sequence (DNA): TGCGCCAGCAGTGAGTCCCAGGGTTTTGGCGAGCAGTACTTC.

The V and J genes are TRBV5-1 and TRBJ1-1; D gene uncertain. This CDR3 is built from 13 residues. CDR1 SGHRS and CDR2 YFSETQ come from the germline V gene. Trimming removed 0 bases from V and 6 bases from J, with 9 bases in between. The CDR3 DNA reads as TGCGCCAGCAGCTTGGTTTCGGGAGCTGAAGCTTTCTTT. Translation: CASSLVSGAEAFF.

This rearrangement joins TRBV6-5 to TRBJ1-3; 9 bases map to TRBD1. The CDR3 has 15 amino acids. Germline V gives CDR1 MNHEY, CDR2 SVGAGI. Unmatched junction bases numbered 9, after V lost 4 bases and J lost 8 bases. CDR3 bases: TGTGCCAGCAGTTGGGACAGGGAAATTTGGGACACCATATATTTT. Its translation: CASSWDREIWDTIYF.

The chain uses TRBV28 and TRBJ1-2; 7 nucleotides match TRBD1. Trimming cost V 6 bases and J 5 bases; bases outside gene matches: 6. This CDR3 comprises 13 residues. CDR1 MDHEN and CDR2 SYDVKM come from the germline V gene. CDR3 protein: CASRTGLRYGYTF. The CDR3 DNA reads as TGTGCCAGCAGGACAGGGCTCAGATATGGCTACACCTTC.

Turning to this clone: The same CDR3 also results from other DNA sequences found in this sample. The chain links TRBV18 to TRBJ1-2; no clear D. Per germline, CDR1 KGHSH and CDR2 LQKENI. Trimming took 3 bases from V and 2 from J, leaving 10 bases between them. This CDR3 has 14 amino acids. CDR3 protein: CASSPGRINYGYTF. Written as DNA, the CDR3 is TGTGCCAGCTCACCGGGGAGGATAAACTATGGCTACACCTTC. The whole variable domain, remainder taken from reference TRBV18 and TRBJ1-2, is NAGVMQNPRHLVRRRGQEARLRCSPMKGHSHVYWYRQLPEEGLKFMVYLQKENIIDESGMPKERFSAEFPKEGPSILRIQQVVRGDSAAYFCASSPGRINYGYTFGSGTRLTVV.

This chain uses TRBV5-1 with TRBJ2-7, with 9 bases fitting TRBD1. V shed 3 bases and J 0 bases; nucleotides not matched to a gene: 7. The germline V gene encodes CDR1 SGHRS and CDR2 YFSETQ. CDR3 length: 16 residues. The CDR3 DNA sequence: TGCGCCAGCAGCTGGACGACAGGGGGAAACTCCTACGAGCAGTACTTC. Translation gives CASSWTTGGNSYEQYF.

The V gene is TRBV27, the J gene TRBJ2-5; 14 bases align to TRBD2. The CDR3 consists of 16 residues. V shed 1 base and J 7 bases; nucleotides not matched to a gene: 5. Germline CDR1 and CDR2: MNHEY and SMNVEV (reference sequence). The CDR3 protein is CASSLYGTSGSVTQYF. As DNA, the CDR3 is TGTGCCAGCAGTTTATATGGGACTAGCGGGAGCGTGACCCAGTACTTC.

This chain joins TRBV7-9 and TRBJ1-3; maybe TRBD1 (5 bases). V was cut by 5 bases and J by 0 bases, with 11 bases left in between. CDR1 and CDR2 (germline): SEHNR, FQNEAQ (reference sequence). CDR3 length: 15 residues. The CDR3 loop reads CASSLQAGSGNTIYF. The CDR3 DNA reads as TGTGCCAGCAGCCTACAGGCTGGCTCTGGAAACACCATATATTTT.

The chain joins TRBV4-1 to TRBJ1-5; weak D call: TRBD1 (5 bases). The CDR3 is made up of 13 amino acids. In germline, CDR1 is MGHRA, CDR2 YSYEKL. Trimming left V 4 bases short and J 4 bases short, with 8 bases between. Written as DNA, the CDR3 is TGCGCCAGCAGCCCCCAGGGTAATCAGCCCCAGCATTTT. This translates into CASSPQGNQPQHF.

This chain connects TRBV19 to TRBJ1-5; D gene uncertain. CDR1 is LNHDA, CDR2 SQIVND, per germline (reference sequence). The CDR3 extends over 15 amino acids. The V and J ends lost 0 bases and 6 bases respectively, with 12 bases between them. The CDR3 DNA reads TGTGCCAGTAGTATAGAGGCAGCGTCGGTTCAGCCCCAGCATTTT. This codes for CASSIEAASVQPQHF.

The genes are TRBV11-3 and TRBJ2-7; 10 nucleotides line up with TRBD2. Germline CDR1 is SGHNT and CDR2 is YENEEA. Unmatched junction bases numbered 4, after V lost 1 base and J lost 4 bases. The CDR3 spans 15 residues. CDR3 sequence: CASSLGGTSVYEQYF. In DNA, the CDR3 is TGTGCCAGCAGCTTAGGCGGGACTAGCGTTTACGAGCAGTACTTC.

CDR3 bases: TGTGCCTGCCCGACCAGGGGTGGCTATGGCTACACCTTC. Amino acids: CACPTRGGYGYTF. V and J are TRBV30 and TRBJ1-2; D is possibly TRBD1 (6 bases). Trimming removed 6 bases from V and 4 bases from J, with 15 bases in between. Germline V gene sequence: CDR1 GTSNPN, CDR2 SVGIG (reference sequence). The CDR3 loop spans 13 amino acids.

The chain employs TRBV24-1 and TRBJ1-2; maybe TRBD1 (6 bases). Germline loops: CDR1 KGHDR, CDR2 SFDVKD. Trimming pared 5 bases from V and 3 bases from J, leaving 15 bases between. The CDR3 sequence is 15 residues long. This chain's CDR3 is CATSAKGTPDYGYTF. In DNA form, the CDR3 reads TGTGCCACCAGTGCGAAGGGGACACCCGACTATGGCTACACCTTC.

J is TRBJ1-2 and V is TRBV28, with 8 bases identical to TRBD1. From germline, CDR1 is MDHEN and CDR2 SYDVKM. This CDR3 is built from 16 residues. V lost 3 bases to trimming and J lost 6 bases; unmatched junction nucleotides: 12. CDR3: CASSFWDRREGDGYTF. Written as DNA, the CDR3 is TGTGCCAGCAGTTTCTGGGACAGGCGGGAAGGGGATGGCTACACCTTC.

The V call is TRBV2, the J call TRBJ1-3; possible D gene TRBD1, 6 bases. The V gene's germline CDR1 is SNHLY and CDR2 FYNNEI. The V end lost 7 bases, the J end lost 4 bases, and 17 bases lay between the germline ends. CDR3 length: 15 residues. In DNA, the CDR3 is TGTGCCAGCAATAACAGGGCATCGGACGGAAACACCATATATTTT. This sequence encodes CASNNRASDGNTIYF. Supplemented by reference TRBV2 and TRBJ1-3, the full variable domain reads EPEVTQTPSHQVTQMGQEVILRCVPISNHLYFYWYRQILGQKVEFLVSFYNNEISEKSEIFDDQFSVERPDGSNFTLKIRSTKLEDSAMYFCASNNRASDGNTIYFGEGSWLTVV.

The V call is TRBV27, the J call TRBJ1-6; unclear D gene. Looked up from germline, CDR1 is MNHEY and CDR2 is SMNVEV (reference sequence). V was shortened by 4 bases and J by 8 bases, with 6 bases between the two germline ends. The CDR3 spans 12 residues. This CDR3 reads CASSYADSPLHF. The CDR3 DNA sequence: TGTGCCAGCAGTTACGCGGATTCACCCCTCCACTTT.